The T cell receptor beta chain under discussion was sequenced for a study of blood T cells in healthy people across ages. Study-level findings and limits: Diversity was higher, and naive CD4+ cells more numerous, in long-lived donors than in aged donors.

Turning to this clonotype: Its antigen is not identified.

CDR1 and CDR2 from the germline V gene are SGHRS and YFSETQ. This CDR3 contains 17 residues. A sample-barcoded 5' primer and a J-beta primer mix were used in a second PCR of roughly 7 to 12 cycles. MiXCR, applied by TCRdb to the 5' RACE reads, yields one record per CDR3 protein. This table has more than 600,000 distinct CDR3 sequences, roughly 25% appearing once. The same specimen was also included in a second study, on T cells of mothers and their children. That report adds: For cDNA synthesis, the complete extracted RNA was used (1.5 ug per 15 ul). Sample barcodes and 2-4 random nucleotides were added by the M1S primer of the second PCR.

The TCR comes from a boy aged 5-17 years in good health. The chain is built from TRBV5-1 and TRBJ2-5; 13 positions match TRBD2. The DNA end lines up better with TRBJ2-7; the J call may be wrong. The source material was blood. DNA of the CDR3: TGCGCCAGCAGTTACGGACTAGCGGGAGAAAGGGCCTACGAGCAGTACTTC. Amino acid sequence: CASSYGLAGERAYEQYF.